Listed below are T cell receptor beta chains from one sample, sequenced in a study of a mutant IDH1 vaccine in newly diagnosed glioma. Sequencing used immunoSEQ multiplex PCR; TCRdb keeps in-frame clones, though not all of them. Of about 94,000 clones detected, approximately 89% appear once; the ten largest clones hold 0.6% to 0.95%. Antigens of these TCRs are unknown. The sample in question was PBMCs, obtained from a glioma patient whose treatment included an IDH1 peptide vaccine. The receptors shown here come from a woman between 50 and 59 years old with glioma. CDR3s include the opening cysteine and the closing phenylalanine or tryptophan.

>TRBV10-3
CAISWTGGGYTF
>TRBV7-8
CASSLATSGRYNEQFF
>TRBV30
CAWSAGGLREQYF
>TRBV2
CASSEIVTYTEAFF
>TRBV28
CASSLSAGARFYEQYF
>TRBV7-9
CASSSPGRDGYTF
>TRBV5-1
CASSLRAHWNPETQYF
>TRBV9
CASSVQGSSYNEQFF
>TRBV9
CASSASRSPGQGGHEKLFF
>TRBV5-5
CASSSRTGAYQPQHF
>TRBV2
CATWVRYYGYTF
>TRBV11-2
CASSPFQGNNEQFF
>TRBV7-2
CASSSGLYNQPQHF
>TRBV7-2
CASSTGQGGGTNQYF
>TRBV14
CASSPTRGSYNSPLHF
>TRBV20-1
CSADLGGEQYF
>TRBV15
CATSRARSSFYGYTF
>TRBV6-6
CASSVPGERTYEQYF